The clone carrying this TCR beta chain was picked up one time. The antigen remains unidentified. These data originate in a study of graft-versus-host responses after intestinal transplantation. V lost 8 bases and J lost 3, with 8 bases in between. Germline V gene data show CDR1 as SEHNR and CDR2 as FQNEAQ (reference sequence). The CDR3 is made up of 12 amino acids. Data came from immunoSEQ multiplex PCR; TCRdb stores just in-frame clones and leaves some out. This table has roughly 92,000 clones, about 90% appearing once. The clonotype originates from a human donor who received an intestinal transplant. The sequences come from unstimulated CD4+ T cells sorted from spleen or lymph node cells, collected before intestinal transplant. The J gene is TRBJ1-3, the V gene TRBV7-9, with D perhaps TRBD1 (5 bases). CDR3 loop: CASCRDGNTIYF. The CDR3 DNA follows: TGTGCCAGCTGCAGGGATGGAAACACCATATATTTT.